These 18 T cell receptor beta chains originate from one sample sequenced in a study of blood T cell repertoires in COVID-19. The protocol was immunoSEQ multiplex PCR, while the TCRdb copy is restricted to in-frame clones and leaves out a portion. The sample contains tens of thousands of clones, almost 90% of which appear only once. The sample was peripheral blood. Every receptor here comes from a man aged 60-69 years with acute or convalescent COVID-19.

The rearrangement uses TRBV15 and TRBJ2-5; a weak D match, TRBD2 (6 bases). Trimming pared 3 bases from V and 5 bases from J, leaving 16 bases between. The CDR3 is 15 amino acids. Germline V gives CDR1 LNHNV, CDR2 YYDKDF (reference sequence). The CDR3 loop reads CATSRSGSPGETQYF. CDR3 nucleotide sequence: TGTGCCACCAGCAGGAGCGGGTCCCCCGGGGAGACCCAGTACTTC.

This clone was observed a few times. The rearrangement uses TRBV11-2 and TRBJ2-1; TRBD2 might be the D (5 bases). Germline loops: CDR1 SGHAT, CDR2 FQNNGV. This CDR3 has 17 amino acids. V was cut by 2 bases and J by 7 bases, with 21 bases left in between. This CDR3 is CASSLRFSGSAWNEQFF. In DNA form, the CDR3 reads TGTGCCAGCAGCTTACGGTTTTCGGGGAGCGCATGGAATGAGCAGTTCTTC.

CDR3 amino acids: CASSLAGGSEQFF. In DNA, the CDR3 is TGTGCCAGCAGCTTAGCCGGGGGTAGTGAGCAGTTCTTC. The chain has TRBV7-9 and TRBJ2-1; tentatively, D is TRBD2 (6 bases). Germline CDR1 SEHNR, CDR2 FQNEAQ (reference sequence). This CDR3 region has 13 residues. V was trimmed by 0 bases and J by 9 bases, leaving 9 bases between them.

The gene calls are TRBV7-9 and TRBJ2-2; D remains ambiguous. Germline CDR1 reads SEHNR; CDR2 reads FQNEAQ (reference sequence). The length of the CDR3 is 12 residues. Trimming removed 1 base from V and 7 bases from J, with 4 bases in between. In DNA form, the CDR3 reads TGTGCCAGCAGCTTAGATATCGGGGAGCTGTTTTTT. It yields the protein CASSLDIGELFF.

The CDR3 region is CASSSEGAGGSPLHF. The CDR3 nucleotides are TGTGCCAGCAGCTCCGAGGGGGCGGGCGGGTCACCCCTCCACTTT. The chain joins TRBV9 to TRBJ1-6; 7 bases fit TRBD1. The CDR3 extends over 15 amino acids. J gave up 10 bases and V 4 bases, and 11 bases lay outside the gene matches. Germline V gene lookup returns CDR1 SGDLS and CDR2 YYNGEE.

This chain links TRBV9 with TRBJ2-3; 11 positions match TRBD2. With V trimmed by 2 bases and J by 1 base, 9 bases remained unmatched. CDR3 length equals 18 residues. CDR1 is SGDLS, CDR2 YYNGEE, per germline. Written as DNA, the CDR3 is TGTGCCAGCAGCGTCGGGCCTAGCGGGAGGTCGCGCACAGATACGCAGTATTTT. Translated, it gives CASSVGPSGRSRTDTQYF. The full variable domain, in which reference TRBV9 and TRBJ2-3 provide the parts outside the CDR3, is DSGVTQTPKHLITATGQRVTLRCSPRSGDLSVYWYQQSLDQGLQFLIQYYNGEERAKGNILERFSAQQFPDLHSELNLSSLELGDSALYFCASSVGPSGRSRTDTQYFGPGTRLTVL.

The J gene is TRBJ2-7, the V gene TRBV5-1; D might be TRBD2 (5 bases). Germline V gives CDR1 SGHRS, CDR2 YFSETQ. Trimming cost V 5 bases and J 0 bases, with 9 bases left between them. The CDR3 loop spans 13 amino acids. CDR3 coding DNA: TGCGCCAGCAGTGGACTCAGCTCCTACGAGCAGTACTTC. This codes for CASSGLSSYEQYF. Variable domain in full (rest from reference TRBV5-1 and TRBJ2-7): KAGVTQTPRYLIKTRGQQVTLSCSPISGHRSVSWYQQTPGQGLQFLFEYFSETQRNKGNFPGRFSGRQFSNSRSEMNVSTLELGDSALYLCASSGLSSYEQYFGPGTRLTVT.

The genes are TRBV2 and TRBJ1-5; D might be TRBD1 (5 bases). This CDR3 spans 15 amino acids. V dropped 6 bases and J dropped 0 bases, with 12 bases sitting between them. The germline V gene has CDR1 SNHLY and CDR2 FYNNEI. This CDR3 reads CASRGGGYSNQPQHF. The CDR3 DNA follows: TGTGCCAGCAGGGGGGGAGGCTATAGCAATCAGCCCCAGCATTTT.

CDR3 DNA: TGTGCCACCAAGGGGACTGAACCCTTTATGGGCTACACCTTC. It translates to CATKGTEPFMGYTF. The J gene is TRBJ1-2, the V gene TRBV15; D perhaps matches TRBD1 (5 bases). Trimming removed 7 bases from V and 8 bases from J, with 20 bases in between. The CDR3 has 14 amino acids. Germline CDR1 and CDR2: LNHNV and YYDKDF (reference sequence).

This clone was seen repeatedly, ten times or more. The genes are TRBV6-4 and TRBJ2-2, with D tentatively TRBD1 (5 bases). Trimming cost V 0 bases and J 3 bases, with 5 bases left between them. Germline-derived CDR1 and CDR2 are MRHNA and SNTAGT. The CDR3 totals 14 residues. CDR3 nucleotides: TGTGCCAGCAGTGACTCAGGGGACACCGGGGAGCTGTTTTTT. It codes for CASSDSGDTGELFF.

V usage is TRBV4-2 and J usage is TRBJ1-1; no clear D gene. CDR1 is LGHNA and CDR2 is YNFKEQ in the germline V gene. This CDR3 spans 15 amino acids. V lost 0 bases to trimming and J lost 4 bases, with 12 bases between them. DNA for the CDR3: TGTGCCAGCAGCCAAGATTGGGAGATGGGCACTGAAGCTTTCTTT. This encodes CASSQDWEMGTEAFF.

The chain's CDR3 is CASSSRTGGTGELFF. CDR3 DNA: TGTGCCAGCAGCTCCCGGACAGGGGGCACCGGGGAGCTGTTTTTT. The chain combines TRBV11-2 with TRBJ2-2, with 10 positions matching TRBD1. The trim removed 4 bases at V and 4 bases at J, leaving 3 bases unmatched. CDR1 SGHAT and CDR2 FQNNGV come from the germline V gene. There are 15 residues in the CDR3. Combining the CDR3 with reference TRBV11-2 and TRBJ2-2 gives the whole variable domain EAGVAQSPRYKIIEKRQSVAFWCNPISGHATLYWYQQILGQGPKLLIQFQNNGVVDDSQLPKDRFSAERLKGVDSTLKIQPAKLEDSAVYLCASSSRTGGTGELFFGEGSRLTVL.

The rearrangement uses TRBV5-3 and TRBJ1-1; D unresolved. TRBV5-3 is annotated as an ORF whose role is uncertain. Trimming took off 1 base at V and 1 base at J, with 8 bases between the two ends. The CDR3 sequence is 14 residues long. CDR3 in amino acids: CARSLWAENTEAFF. Here the CDR3 DNA reads TGTGCCAGAAGCTTGTGGGCAGAGAACACTGAAGCTTTCTTT.

V is TRBV28 and J is TRBJ1-4, with 8 positions matching TRBD1. This CDR3 is 12 amino acids long. The ends lost 5 bases at V and 7 bases at J; junction bases unmatched: 0. Germline lookup yields CDR1 MDHEN and CDR2 SYDVKM. The CDR3 sequence: CASSTGGEKLFF. The CDR3 DNA is TGTGCCAGCAGTACAGGGGGTGAAAAACTGTTTTTT.

The chain recombines TRBV30 with TRBJ2-2, with 10 bases matching TRBD1. In germline, CDR1 is GTSNPN, CDR2 SVGIG (reference sequence). Germline trimming cut 5 bases from V and 8 bases from J; bases unmatched to any gene: 11. CDR3 length: 15 amino acids. CDR3 loop: CAWRGGTGVVGELFF. CDR3 in DNA: TGTGCCTGGCGAGGCGGGACAGGGGTCGTGGGGGAGCTGTTTTTT.

J is TRBJ2-3 and V is TRBV15, with 12 positions matching TRBD1. Germline V CDR1 and CDR2: LNHNV, YYDKDF (reference sequence). The V gene end was trimmed by 5 bases and the J gene end by 4 bases; junction bases not matched to a gene: 7. CDR3 length: 16 amino acids. The CDR3 DNA sequence: TGTGCCACCAGCCCATCCGGGACAGGGGGCTCAGATACGCAGTATTTT. It translates to CATSPSGTGGSDTQYF.

This chain joins TRBV2 and TRBJ2-5; D uncertain. The germline V gene has CDR1 SNHLY and CDR2 FYNNEI. V was shortened by 7 bases and J by 5 bases, with 8 bases between the two germline ends. CDR3 size: 11 residues. Here the CDR3 DNA reads TGTGCCAGCACCTCCTCTGAGACCCAGTACTTC. The encoded protein is CASTSSETQYF.

The CDR3 sequence: CCGQNTEAFF. The DNA for the CDR3 is TGCTGTGGGCAGAACACTGAAGCTTTCTTT. V and J are TRBV29-1 and TRBJ1-1; D remains unclear. CDR3 length: 10 residues. Germline CDR1 SQVTM, CDR2 ANQGSEA. The complete variable domain, with remaining parts taken from reference TRBV29-1 and TRBJ1-1, reads SAVISQKPSRDICQRGTSLTIQCQVDSQVTMMFWYRQQPGQSLTLIATANQGSEATYESGFVIDKFPISRPNLTFSTLTVSNMSPEDSSIYLCCGQNTEAFFGQGTRLTVV.